These T cell receptor beta chains were read from a single sample in a study of response to subunit inactivated influenza vaccine. MiXCR, applied by TCRdb to the RT-PCR reads, yields one record per CDR3 protein. The sample has about 800,000 distinct CDR3 sequences; approximately 22% are singletons. The sequencing here drew on PBMCs from blood, taken 4 to 6 days after vaccination. The receptors derive from a man in his forties or fifties who received an inactivated influenza vaccine. Both conserved end residues are part of each CDR3. A D gene is named only where the DNA matches it firmly. Not all rows give a size; the values are once, few, many and, for expanded clones, a class.

abundance: few
j_gene: TRBJ2-7
len: 12
v_gene: TRBV2
d_gene: .
CDR3nt: TGTGCCAGCGGGTGGGGGCCAGGCGAGCAGTACTTC
CDR3aa: CASGWGPGEQYF

abundance: many
j_gene: TRBJ2-2
len: 14
v_gene: TRBV3-1
d_gene: .
CDR3nt: TGTGCCAGCAGCCGGGGGGACGAGTCCGGGGAGCTGTTTTTT
CDR3aa: CASSRGDESGELFF

abundance: .
j_gene: TRBJ2-3
len: 15
v_gene: TRBV7-2
d_gene: TRBD2
CDR3nt: TGTGCCAGCAGCTTAGCACTGGGGGGGAGGGATACGCAGTATTTT
CDR3aa: CASSLALGGRDTQYF

abundance: few
j_gene: TRBJ1-2
len: 14
v_gene: TRBV20-1
d_gene: .
CDR3nt: TGCAGTGCTACAGACAGGAGGGGTGCCTATGGCTACACCTTC
CDR3aa: CSATDRRGAYGYTF

abundance: many
j_gene: TRBJ2-7
len: 17
v_gene: TRBV15
d_gene: TRBD2
CDR3nt: TGTGCCACCAGCAGAGACCCTCGTAGCGGGGGTTCCTACGAGCAGTACTTC
CDR3aa: CATSRDPRSGGSYEQYF

abundance: .
j_gene: TRBJ2-3
len: 15
v_gene: TRBV28
d_gene: .
CDR3nt: TGTGCCAGCAGTTTCAACCGGGAGCTCACAGATACGCAGTATTTT
CDR3aa: CASSFNRELTDTQYF

abundance: .
j_gene: TRBJ2-5
len: 13
v_gene: TRBV2
d_gene: .
CDR3nt: TGTGCCAGCAGTGAGGGTAGGAAAGAGACCCAGTACTTC
CDR3aa: CASSEGRKETQYF

abundance: few
j_gene: TRBJ2-7
len: 19
v_gene: TRBV10-3
d_gene: TRBD2
CDR3nt: TGTGCCATCAGTGACGAACCGGGACTAGCGGGATGGTCCCCCGGGATGCAGTACTTC
CDR3aa: CAISDEPGLAGWSPGMQYF

abundance: .
j_gene: TRBJ2-7
len: 19
v_gene: TRBV6-2/TRBV6-3
d_gene: TRBD2
CDR3nt: TGTGCCAGCACCAACACCGTCTCCGGGACTAGCGGGAGAACCTACGAGCAGTACTTC
CDR3aa: CASTNTVSGTSGRTYEQYF

abundance: .
j_gene: TRBJ2-5
len: 14
v_gene: TRBV7-9
d_gene: TRBD2
CDR3nt: TGTGCCAGCAGCTTCGGCGGGAGGGTTGAGACCCAGTACTTC
CDR3aa: CASSFGGRVETQYF

abundance: few
j_gene: TRBJ1-1
len: 14
v_gene: TRBV29-1
d_gene: .
CDR3nt: TGCAGCGCGGTAACCTTAGGGGTATCCACTGAAGCTTTCTTT
CDR3aa: CSAVTLGVSTEAFF

abundance: few
j_gene: TRBJ2-1
len: 11
v_gene: TRBV20-1
d_gene: .
CDR3nt: TGCAGTGCCACCCCCCTCAATGAGCAGTTCTTC
CDR3aa: CSATPLNEQFF

abundance: .
j_gene: TRBJ2-5
len: 14
v_gene: TRBV2
d_gene: .
CDR3nt: TGTGCCAGCATCTGGCGAGGAGGGTCAGAGACCCAGTACTTC
CDR3aa: CASIWRGGSETQYF

abundance: few
j_gene: TRBJ2-1
len: 18
v_gene: TRBV29-1
d_gene: .
CDR3nt: TGCAGCGTTGGGGGGGCTAGCGGTTTCGGTAGCTCCTACAATGAGCAGTTCTTC
CDR3aa: CSVGGASGFGSSYNEQFF

abundance: .
j_gene: TRBJ2-2
len: 15
v_gene: TRBV28
d_gene: .
CDR3nt: TGTGCCAGCAGAAAAGGGACGGTCAACACCGGGGAGCTGTTTTTT
CDR3aa: CASRKGTVNTGELFF

abundance: .
j_gene: TRBJ2-7
len: 15
v_gene: TRBV27
d_gene: .
CDR3nt: TGTGCCAGCAGGCCAACAGGCACCGTTTCCTACGAGCAGTACTTC
CDR3aa: CASRPTGTVSYEQYF

abundance: .
j_gene: TRBJ2-7
len: 13
v_gene: TRBV19
d_gene: .
CDR3nt: TGTGCCAGTAGCCGACAGGACTACTACGAGCAGTACTTC
CDR3aa: CASSRQDYYEQYF

abundance: few
j_gene: TRBJ2-1
len: 16
v_gene: TRBV6-5
d_gene: TRBD2
CDR3nt: TGTGCCAGCAGTTACTACTCTAGCGGGGACTACAATGAGCAGTTCTTC
CDR3aa: CASSYYSSGDYNEQFF

abundance: .
j_gene: TRBJ2-1
len: 16
v_gene: TRBV6-2/TRBV6-3
d_gene: TRBD2
CDR3nt: TGTGCCAGCAGAAAACGTCTAGCGGGGACCTACAATGAGCAGTTCTTC
CDR3aa: CASRKRLAGTYNEQFF

abundance: few
j_gene: TRBJ2-3
len: 14
v_gene: TRBV11-3
d_gene: .
CDR3nt: TGTGCCAGCAGTTTGGGACACAGCACAGATACGCAGTATTTT
CDR3aa: CASSLGHSTDTQYF

abundance: .
j_gene: TRBJ2-3
len: 15
v_gene: TRBV7-2
d_gene: .
CDR3nt: TGTGCCAGCAGCTGGGCAGGGATGAGCACAGATACGCAGTATTTT
CDR3aa: CASSWAGMSTDTQYF

abundance: few
j_gene: TRBJ2-1
len: 13
v_gene: TRBV5-6
d_gene: .
CDR3nt: TGTGCCAGCAGCTTAAGTTACCGTGGGCTCGGGTTCTTC
CDR3aa: CASSLSYRGLGFF

abundance: few
j_gene: TRBJ1-3
len: 16
v_gene: TRBV7-2
d_gene: .
CDR3nt: TGTGCCAGCAGCCCCGGACGGGCGAGCTCTGGAAACACCATATATTTT
CDR3aa: CASSPGRASSGNTIYF

abundance: many
j_gene: TRBJ2-3
len: 16
v_gene: TRBV28
d_gene: TRBD2
CDR3nt: TGTGCCAGCAGCTATTGGACTAGCCTCAAAACAGATACGCAGTATTTT
CDR3aa: CASSYWTSLKTDTQYF

abundance: few
j_gene: TRBJ2-3
len: 15
v_gene: TRBV7-7
d_gene: .
CDR3nt: TGTGCCAGCAGCTTGGGGCAACGGAACACAGATACGCAGTATTTT
CDR3aa: CASSLGQRNTDTQYF

abundance: .
j_gene: TRBJ2-1
len: 16
v_gene: TRBV24-1
d_gene: .
CDR3nt: TGTGCCACCAGTGACTCTAGGACTGTGTTCCAGGAGGAGCAGTTCTTC
CDR3aa: CATSDSRTVFQEEQFF

abundance: few
j_gene: TRBJ2-2
len: 11
v_gene: TRBV29-1
d_gene: .
CDR3nt: TGCAGCGTGGCCAGCTCCGGGGAGCTGTTTTTT
CDR3aa: CSVASSGELFF

abundance: few
j_gene: TRBJ2-1
len: 15
v_gene: TRBV5-1
d_gene: .
CDR3nt: TGCGCCAGCAGCTTGGTGGGTCAGGCCCGCGATGAGCAGTTCTTC
CDR3aa: CASSLVGQARDEQFF

abundance: .
j_gene: TRBJ1-1
len: 13
v_gene: TRBV7-7
d_gene: .
CDR3nt: TGTGCCAGCAGCTTAAGACTTGACACTGAAGCTTTCTTT
CDR3aa: CASSLRLDTEAFF

abundance: .
j_gene: TRBJ2-3
len: 15
v_gene: TRBV9
d_gene: TRBD2
CDR3nt: TGTGCCAGCAGCACCCGGACTAGCGGGGTAGATACGCAGTATTTT
CDR3aa: CASSTRTSGVDTQYF

abundance: .
j_gene: TRBJ2-5
len: 13
v_gene: TRBV7-9
d_gene: .
CDR3nt: TGTGCCAGCAGCCGGGGGGCCGCGGAGACCCAGTACTTC
CDR3aa: CASSRGAAETQYF

abundance: .
j_gene: TRBJ1-5
len: 16
v_gene: TRBV6-2/TRBV6-3
d_gene: .
CDR3nt: TGTGCCAGCAGTTACGGGCAGCTTTATAGCAATCAGCCCCAGCATTTT
CDR3aa: CASSYGQLYSNQPQHF

abundance: .
j_gene: TRBJ2-1
len: 16
v_gene: TRBV9
d_gene: .
CDR3nt: TGTGCCAGCAGCGTAGGTAGCGGAGCTGCCTACAATGAGCAGTTCTTC
CDR3aa: CASSVGSGAAYNEQFF

abundance: .
j_gene: TRBJ2-5
len: 10
v_gene: TRBV5-1
d_gene: .
CDR3nt: TGCGCCAGGAGTCGGGAGACCCAGTACTTC
CDR3aa: CARSRETQYF

abundance: .
j_gene: TRBJ2-3
len: 16
v_gene: TRBV2
d_gene: TRBD2
CDR3nt: TGTGCCAGCAGTGATTCTAGCGGGAGATTGCCAGATACGCAGTATTTT
CDR3aa: CASSDSSGRLPDTQYF

abundance: .
j_gene: TRBJ1-3
len: 13
v_gene: TRBV25-1
d_gene: .
CDR3nt: TGTGCCAGCAGTGTCGACAGCCTAAACACCATATATTTT
CDR3aa: CASSVDSLNTIYF

abundance: many
j_gene: TRBJ2-1
len: 18
v_gene: TRBV28
d_gene: .
CDR3nt: TGTGCCAGCAGTTTATCCCCCTTCCTTGGTAGCTCCTACAATGAGCAGTTCTTC
CDR3aa: CASSLSPFLGSSYNEQFF

abundance: .
j_gene: TRBJ2-1
len: 13
v_gene: TRBV30
d_gene: .
CDR3nt: TGTGCCTGGAGTGTAGAGATATACAATGAGCAGTTCTTC
CDR3aa: CAWSVEIYNEQFF

abundance: .
j_gene: TRBJ2-3
len: 16
v_gene: TRBV5-1
d_gene: .
CDR3nt: TGCGCCAGCAGCTTAGGCCCCTTTTTGGGGACAGATACGCAGTATTTT
CDR3aa: CASSLGPFLGTDTQYF

abundance: many
j_gene: TRBJ2-4
len: 18
v_gene: TRBV4-2
d_gene: TRBD2
CDR3nt: TGTGCCAGCAGCCAAGACCTAGCGGGTGGTTTGTATGGTGGCATTCAGTACTTC
CDR3aa: CASSQDLAGGLYGGIQYF

abundance: .
j_gene: TRBJ2-1
len: 14
v_gene: TRBV5-1
d_gene: TRBD2
CDR3nt: TGCGCCAGCAGCGGAGGACTAGCGGTTTATGAGCAGTTCTTC
CDR3aa: CASSGGLAVYEQFF

abundance: once
j_gene: TRBJ2-7
len: 14
v_gene: TRBV5-1
d_gene: .
CDR3nt: TGCGCCAGCAGCTTGTCCGAGGATTTCGTCGAGCAGTACTTC
CDR3aa: CASSLSEDFVEQYF

abundance: .
j_gene: TRBJ2-4
len: 18
v_gene: TRBV5-4
d_gene: TRBD1
CDR3nt: TGTGCCAGCAGCTTTGGGACAGTGGGCCTCCTAGCCAAAAACATTCAGTACTTC
CDR3aa: CASSFGTVGLLAKNIQYF

abundance: .
j_gene: TRBJ2-5
len: 13
v_gene: TRBV15
d_gene: .
CDR3nt: TGTGCCACCAGCAGAGGGAGGGGTGAGACCCAGTACTTC
CDR3aa: CATSRGRGETQYF

abundance: .
j_gene: TRBJ2-5
len: 14
v_gene: TRBV6-2/TRBV6-3
d_gene: TRBD2
CDR3nt: TGTGCCAGCAACCCGGGACTAGCGGGTCGGACCCAGTACTTC
CDR3aa: CASNPGLAGRTQYF